What follows are 10 T cell receptor beta chains derived from one specimen sequenced in a study of response to subunit inactivated influenza vaccine. TCRdb reanalysed the RT-PCR reads using MiXCR and keeps one entry per CDR3 protein. The profile covers 500,000 to 550,000 distinct CDR3 sequences, with approximately 22% appearing a single time and 2.5% to 3% taken by the ten largest. The sample was also reused in another study, on T cells expressing NK-cell markers. From that second work: The authors made TCR beta cDNA libraries by 5'RACE template switching. This switching added a universal primer site and UMIs.

The sample was CD4+ T cells sorted from PBMCs, taken roughly 12 days after vaccination. The receptors shown here come from a man aged 45 to 65 who received an inactivated influenza vaccine.

The chain joins TRBV29-1 to TRBJ2-2; D gene uncertain. Germline V gene lookup returns CDR1 SQVTM and CDR2 ANQGSEA. The CDR3 runs 13 residues. The V end was cut by 3 bases, the J end by 5 bases, with 10 bases between. CDR3 in amino acids: CSVDSQATGELFF. DNA for the CDR3: TGCAGCGTTGATTCTCAGGCGACCGGGGAGCTGTTTTTT.

This clonotype was observed a few times. V gene TRBV12-3 or TRBV12-4 combines with J gene TRBJ2-2, with TRBD1 matching 7 bases. V shed 4 bases and J 2 bases; nucleotides not matched to a gene: 1. The CDR3 runs to 14 residues. The CDR3 loop reads CASSWDRNTGELFF. Written as DNA, the CDR3 is TGTGCCAGCAGTTGGGACAGAAACACCGGGGAGCTGTTTTTT.

There are a few counts of this clonotype. The rearrangement uses TRBV28 and TRBJ1-2; 10 bases match TRBD1. Germline trimming cut 5 bases from V and 4 bases from J; bases unmatched to any gene: 13. This CDR3 is built from 17 residues. The germline gives CDR1 MDHEN, CDR2 SYDVKM. The CDR3 is CASSTTGTGAWSYGYTF. In DNA, the CDR3 is TGTGCCAGCAGTACCACCGGGACAGGGGCCTGGAGCTATGGCTACACCTTC.

The gene calls are TRBV7-2 and TRBJ2-7, with D possibly matching TRBD1 (5 bases). The length of the CDR3 is 12 residues. The V end was cut by 5 bases, the J end by 4 bases, with 9 bases between. CDR1 is SGHTA, CDR2 FQGNSA, per germline. In DNA, the CDR3 is TGTGCCAGCAGCCAAAGGGGTTACGAGCAGTACTTC. Protein product: CASSQRGYEQYF.

This clonotype was counted between two and nine times. The J gene is TRBJ2-1, the V gene TRBV7-2; 7 nucleotides agree with TRBD2. Germline V CDR1 and CDR2: SGHTA, FQGNSA. J was trimmed by 2 bases and V by 5 bases; bases with no gene match: 6. The CDR3 totals 15 residues. The CDR3 nucleotides are TGTGCCAGCAGCAACAGCGGGGCTACCTACAATGAGCAGTTCTTC. It specifies CASSNSGATYNEQFF.

V usage is TRBV5-1 and J usage is TRBJ1-4; 7 bases are shared with TRBD1. J gave up 8 bases and V 4 bases, and 11 bases lay outside the gene matches. The CDR3 is 15 residues long. CDR1 is SGHRS and CDR2 is YFSETQ in the germline V gene. The CDR3 spells CASSVDRVGGEKLFF. CDR3 sequence (DNA): TGCGCCAGCAGCGTAGACAGGGTCGGAGGCGAAAAACTGTTTTTT.

The CDR3 spells CASSLRLATEAFF. In nucleotides, the CDR3 is TGTGCCAGCAGTTTAAGGTTGGCCACTGAAGCTTTCTTT. J is TRBJ1-1 and V is TRBV12-3 or TRBV12-4; the D is unclear. V lost 2 bases, J lost 4 bases, and 8 bases lay in between. CDR3 length equals 13 residues.

The chain joins TRBV11-2 to TRBJ2-2, with D tentatively TRBD1 or TRBD2 (6 bases each). The V gene lost 4 bases and the J gene lost 7 bases, with 13 bases spanning the gap. CDR1 is SGHAT and CDR2 is FQNNGV in the germline V gene. The CDR3 contains 14 residues. DNA for the CDR3: TGTGCCAGCAGCTCAGTCGGGGGCAACGGGGAGCTGTTTTTT. It codes for CASSSVGGNGELFF. Combining the CDR3 with reference TRBV11-2 and TRBJ2-2 gives the whole variable domain EAGVAQSPRYKIIEKRQSVAFWCNPISGHATLYWYQQILGQGPKLLIQFQNNGVVDDSQLPKDRFSAERLKGVDSTLKIQPAKLEDSAVYLCASSSVGGNGELFFGEGSRLTVL.

This clonotype was seen more than once but under ten times. The V and J genes are TRBV10-3 and TRBJ1-3; no reliable D call. The CDR3 consists of 12 residues. V lost 10 bases and J 2 bases, leaving 9 bases between the germline ends. In germline, CDR1 is ENHRY, CDR2 SYGVKD. The CDR3 reads CATRIAGNTIYF. DNA for the CDR3: TGTGCCACCCGAATAGCTGGAAACACCATATATTTT.

This clonotype was found many times. The gene calls are TRBV4-3 and TRBJ2-7, with TRBD2 matching over 10 bases. The trim removed 2 bases at V and 2 bases at J, leaving 9 bases unmatched. CDR1 LGHNA and CDR2 YSLEER come from the germline V gene. The CDR3 sequence is 17 residues long. The CDR3 spells CASSQSTDLAGAYEQYF. In DNA form, the CDR3 reads TGCGCCAGCAGCCAATCAACGGACCTAGCGGGAGCCTACGAGCAGTACTTC.